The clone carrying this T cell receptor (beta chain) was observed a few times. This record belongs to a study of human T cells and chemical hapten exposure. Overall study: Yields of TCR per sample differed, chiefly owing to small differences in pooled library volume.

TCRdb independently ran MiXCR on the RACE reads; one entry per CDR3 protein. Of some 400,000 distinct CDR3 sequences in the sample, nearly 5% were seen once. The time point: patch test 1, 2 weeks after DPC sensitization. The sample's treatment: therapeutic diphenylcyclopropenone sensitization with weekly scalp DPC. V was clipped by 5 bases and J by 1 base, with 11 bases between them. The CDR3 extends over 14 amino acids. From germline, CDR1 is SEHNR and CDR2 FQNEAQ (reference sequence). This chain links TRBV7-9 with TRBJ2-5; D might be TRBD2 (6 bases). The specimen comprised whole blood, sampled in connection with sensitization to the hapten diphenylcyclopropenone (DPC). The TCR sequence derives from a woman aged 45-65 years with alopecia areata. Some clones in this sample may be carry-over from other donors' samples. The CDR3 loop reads CASSPSSGQETQYF. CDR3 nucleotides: TGTGCCAGCAGCCCAAGTAGCGGCCAAGAGACCCAGTACTTC.